This entry concerns a single TCR beta chain. The antigen is unknown. Per germline, CDR1 MNHEY and CDR2 SVGEGT. The CDR3 contains 13 residues. V was shortened by 0 bases and J by 1 base, with 0 bases between the two germline ends. This sample was taken from a study of T cell responses to AZD1222 COVID-19 vaccine. Study results and caveats: The study reported that nearly half of spike-specific TCRs target unmutated variant regions.

Here immunoSEQ multiplex PCR was the method, and the copy in TCRdb shows in-frame clones only, minus some. The table lists around 100,000 clones, roughly 90% of them singletons. The sample consisted of peripheral blood, taken on day 0 of AZD1222 vaccination. The origin of this receptor is an adult in good health. V is TRBV6-2 or TRBV6-3 and J is TRBJ2-2; D remains ambiguous. CDR3 residues: CASSYSNTGELFF. CDR3 sequence (DNA): TGTGCCAGCAGTTACTCGAACACCGGGGAGCTGTTTTTT.